This TCR beta chain was sequenced for a study of blood T cell repertoires in COVID-19. Across the study: Sources were T cells, B-cell-depleted T cells, or PBMCs; the material itself was cDNA or gDNA.

This clone was detected once. V shed 0 bases and J 0 bases; nucleotides not matched to a gene: 1. Germline-derived CDR1 and CDR2 are SGHRS and YFSETQ. This CDR3 comprises 16 residues. TCRdb's copy holds only in-frame clones and misses some; the assay was immunoSEQ multiplex PCR. In the table there are under 200,000 clones, 85% of which are singletons. The sample comprised peripheral blood. The chain joins TRBV5-1 to TRBJ1-4, with 8 nucleotides matching TRBD1. The TCR sequence derives from an older woman with COVID-19, enrolled during active disease. CDR3 DNA sequence: TGCGCCAGCAGCTTGGGCAGGGGGCCAACTAATGAAAAACTGTTTTTT. It translates to CASSLGRGPTNEKLFF.